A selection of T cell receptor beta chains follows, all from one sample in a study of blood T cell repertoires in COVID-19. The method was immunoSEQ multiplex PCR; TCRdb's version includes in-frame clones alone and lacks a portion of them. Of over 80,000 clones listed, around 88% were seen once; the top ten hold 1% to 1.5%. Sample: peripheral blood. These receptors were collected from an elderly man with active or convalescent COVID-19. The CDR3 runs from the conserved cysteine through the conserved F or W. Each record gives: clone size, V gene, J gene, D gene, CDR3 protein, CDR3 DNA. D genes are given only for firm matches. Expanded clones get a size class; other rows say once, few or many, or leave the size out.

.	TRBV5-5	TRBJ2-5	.	CASSAGRGFLAETQYF	TGTGCCAGCAGCGCCGGAAGGGGTTTCTTGGCAGAGACCCAGTACTTC
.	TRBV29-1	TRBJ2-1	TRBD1	CSVMNGTGLPNEQFF	TGCAGCGTTATGAACGGGACAGGGCTCCCCAATGAGCAGTTCTTC
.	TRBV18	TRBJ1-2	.	CASSPAGPGGYTF	TGTGCCAGCTCACCAGCGGGACCGGGAGGCTACACCTTC
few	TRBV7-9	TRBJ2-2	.	CASSQYPVAGELFF	TGTGCCAGCAGCCAATACCCAGTCGCCGGGGAGCTGTTTTTT
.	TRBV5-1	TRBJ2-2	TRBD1	CASSSQGEPTGELFF	TGCGCCAGCAGCAGCCAGGGGGAGCCTACCGGGGAGCTGTTTTTT
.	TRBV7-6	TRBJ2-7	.	CASSSGPIGRPYEQYF	TGTGCCAGCAGCTCAGGGCCCATCGGGAGACCCTACGAGCAGTACTTC
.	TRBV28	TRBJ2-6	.	CASNPEGTGANVLTF	TGTGCCAGCAACCCGGAGGGAACTGGGGCCAACGTCCTGACTTTC
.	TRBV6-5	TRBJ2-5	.	CASQGQRQETQYF	TGTGCCAGCCAAGGACAAAGACAAGAGACCCAGTACTTC
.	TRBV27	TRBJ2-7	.	CASSSRGRGSYEQYF	TGTGCCAGCAGTTCCAGGGGTAGGGGTTCCTACGAGCAGTACTTC
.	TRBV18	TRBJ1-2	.	CASSPDRGGLSRSGYTF	TGTGCCAGCTCACCCGACCGGGGTGGACTTTCGCGTAGTGGCTACACCTTC
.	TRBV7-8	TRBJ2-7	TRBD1	CASSPIRTGGAIYSYEQYF	TGTGCCAGCAGCCCAATTAGGACAGGGGGAGCAATCTATTCCTACGAGCAGTACTTC
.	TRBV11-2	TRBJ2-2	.	CASSLEGGSTGELFF	TGTGCCAGCAGCCTAGAGGGTGGGAGTACCGGGGAGCTGTTTTTT
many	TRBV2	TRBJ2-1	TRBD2	CASSGTSGKAEQFF	TGTGCCAGCAGTGGGACTAGCGGGAAGGCTGAGCAGTTCTTC
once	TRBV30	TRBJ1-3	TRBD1	CACHRGNSGNTIYF	TGTGCCTGTCACAGGGGGAACTCTGGAAACACCATATATTTT
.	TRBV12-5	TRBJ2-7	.	CASAMTVQPQRLEQYF	TGTGCTAGTGCTATGACAGTACAACCGCAAAGACTCGAGCAGTACTTC
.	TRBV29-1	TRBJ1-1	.	CSVKTGNTEAFF	TGCAGCGTGAAGACAGGGAACACTGAAGCTTTCTTT
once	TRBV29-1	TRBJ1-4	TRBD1	CSASGGSKLGEKLFF	TGCAGCGCCTCAGGGGGGAGTAAATTAGGTGAAAAACTGTTTTTT
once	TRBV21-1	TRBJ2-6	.	CASSPPFTRECVLTF	TGTGCCAGCAGCCCCCCCTTTACTAGGGAATGCGTCCTGACTTTC
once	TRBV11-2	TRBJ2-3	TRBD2	CASSFSPSGTSTDTQYF	TGTGCCAGCAGCTTCTCCCCTAGCGGGACTAGCACAGATACGCAGTATTTT
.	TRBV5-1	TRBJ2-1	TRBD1	CASSIGTGGNEQFF	TGCGCCAGCAGCATAGGGACAGGGGGCAATGAGCAGTTCTTC
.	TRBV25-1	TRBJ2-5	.	CASSRGVTRGRETQYF	TGTGCCAGCAGTCGAGGAGTGACTAGGGGGCGCGAGACCCAGTACTTC
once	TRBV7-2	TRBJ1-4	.	CASSLGTGEKLFF	TGTGCCAGCAGCTTAGGCACAGGGGAAAAACTGTTTTTT
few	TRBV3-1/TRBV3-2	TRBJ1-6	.	CASSQDATGGVRTLHF	TGTGCCAGCAGCCAAGATGCGACAGGCGGCGTTCGGACCCTCCACTTT